This section outlines one T cell receptor beta chain sequence together with its context. Antigen: not known. The data are from a study of OX40 agonist ivuxolimab in advanced cancers. Background on the study: Eligibility rules accepted prior anti-PD-1, anti-PD-L1 or anti-CTLA-4 therapy, and around 38% had some. Study-level points and caveats: At 0.1 to 3.0 mg/kg and by week 6, CD4+ and CD8+ T cells in the blood had expanded clonally.

Some clones are missing from TCRdb's copy, which holds only in-frame ones; the method was immunoSEQ multiplex PCR. The data contain about 72,000 clones, 88% of them singletons. If patients had autoimmune disease history or systemic immunosuppression, they were excluded. The receptor was derived from an adult with an advanced solid tumor such as melanoma, head and neck, liver or kidney cancer. The sequences come from CD4+ or CD8+ T cells sorted from blood, collected in a trial of the OX40 agonist ivuxolimab.

Here the CDR3 DNA reads TGTGCCAGCAGCCCCCCCCGGGACAGATCCAACGAGCAGTACTTC. This codes for CASSPPRDRSNEQYF. The rearrangement uses TRBV13 and TRBJ2-7, with 7 bases identical to TRBD1. Germline V gives CDR1 PRHDT, CDR2 FYEKMQ (reference sequence). The V and J ends lost 5 bases and 5 bases, in that order; junction bases with no gene match: 12. The length of the CDR3 is 15 residues.